This T cell receptor (beta chain) was recorded in a study of T cell responses to AZD1222 COVID-19 vaccine. Study-level results: Repertoire samples came only from after the peak T cell response. Baseline antibody screening turned up just six or seven seropositive AZD1222 recipients. Once two AZD1222 doses were given, Spike-specific TCR breadth and depth went up. Clonal diversity may have been underestimated in mostly white British donors.

The CDR3 contains 15 residues. In germline, CDR1 is SGHNT, CDR2 YYREEE (reference sequence). Profiled with immunoSEQ multiplex PCR; TCRdb holds only in-frame clones, not every one. The repertoire consists of around 150,000 clones, with 88% occurring once and the leading ten covering approximately 2.1%. About this clone itself: What it binds is unknown. The junction differs from germline at one of its ends, possibly a read error. Other nucleotide sequences in the sample specify the same CDR3.

This chain connects TRBV5-4 to TRBJ1-6; no firm D call. The sequence was collected from an adult in good health. Sequencing was performed on peripheral blood, taken on day 0 of AZD1222 vaccination. The CDR3 DNA is TGTGCCAGCAGCTTGGAGGCGACCTTGGCTTCACCCCTCCATTTT. This encodes CASSLEATLASPLHF.